One sample yielded the 12 T cell receptor beta chains listed below, sequenced in a study of molecular identifiers for immune sequencing clone quantification. TCRdb fed the PCR reads into MiXCR, producing one record per CDR3 protein. The sample records about 40,000 distinct CDR3 sequences, approximately 25% being singletons. The sample comprised naive CD8+ T cells from blood, with Jurkat cell RNA spiked in. The subset denotes: FACS-sorted CD8+CD4-CCR7+CD45RA+ naive T cells. The receptor source for this set is a human donor in good health. Some libraries in this study had Jurkat cell RNA spiked in.

About this clonotype itself: Germline is not matched at one junction end, which may reflect a read error. The chain recombines TRBV4-3 with TRBJ2-3; D tentatively fits TRBD1 or TRBD2 (5 bases each). The CDR3 loop spans 15 amino acids. The germline gives CDR1 LGHNA, CDR2 YSLEER. The chain's CDR3 is CARSQAARGPATQYF. CDR3 sequence (DNA): TGCGCCCGCAGCCAAGCTGCCCGGGGCCCCGCTACGCAGTATTTT.

Comments on this clonotype: At one end, the junction sequence differs from germline, possibly due to a read error. The chain recombines TRBV18 with TRBJ2-5; D is unclear. CDR3 length: 13 residues. Germline assignment: CDR1 KGHSH and CDR2 LQKENI. DNA of the CDR3: TGTGCCAGCTCACCGCACGCGGAAGAGCCCCAGTACTTC. This translates into CASSPHAEEPQYF.

This rearrangement joins TRBV20-1 to TRBJ2-1; TRBD2 matches 11 bases. J was trimmed by 8 bases and V by 3 bases; bases with no gene match: 3. This CDR3 contains 13 residues. Germline V gene sequence: CDR1 DFQATT, CDR2 SNEGSKA (reference sequence). The CDR3 coding sequence is TGCAGTGCTAGGAAACTAGCGGGGGATGAGCAGTTCTTC. Protein sequence: CSARKLAGDEQFF.

This clonotype was seen repeatedly, ten times or more. J is TRBJ2-2 and V is TRBV19; D is perhaps TRBD2 (5 bases). CDR1 LNHDA and CDR2 SQIVND come from the germline V gene (reference sequence). The CDR3 has 13 residues. Trimming took off 7 bases at V and 4 bases at J, with 10 bases between the two ends. The CDR3 region is CASTRRGTGELFF. The CDR3 DNA follows: TGTGCCAGTACCCGACGGGGCACCGGGGAGCTGTTTTTT.

This clonotype is classed as medium-sized. The chain has TRBV5-6 and TRBJ2-3; no clear D. Trimming removed 0 bases from V and 0 bases from J, with 8 bases in between. CDR3 length equals 15 residues. Germline lookup yields CDR1 SGHDT and CDR2 YYEEEE. The CDR3 protein is CASSLGGSSTDTQYF. The CDR3 DNA reads as TGTGCCAGCAGCTTGGGTGGGTCAAGCACAGATACGCAGTATTTT.

This clonotype was observed many times. CDR3 amino acids: CASSEATGGGADTQYF. The DNA for the CDR3 is TGTGCCAGCAGTGAAGCTACAGGTGGAGGGGCAGATACGCAGTATTTT. The rearrangement links TRBV6-1 to TRBJ2-3; the D gene is possibly TRBD2 (6 bases). Trimming cost V 0 bases and J 4 bases, with 14 bases left between them. This CDR3 region has 16 residues. Germline-derived CDR1 and CDR2 are MNHNS and SASEGT.

This clonotype has only a few counts. This may come from a read error, since a much larger clone is one base off. The chain employs TRBV29-1 and TRBJ1-2; D might be TRBD1 (6 bases). Trimming left V 6 bases short and J 4 bases short, with 18 bases between. The CDR3 is 14 residues long. Germline V gene sequence: CDR1 SQVTM, CDR2 ANQGSEA. DNA of the CDR3: TGCAGCGTGGGACCGGGGGGGGCGCCCTATGGCTACACCTTC. It encodes CSVGPGGAPYGYTF. The whole variable domain, filled in from reference TRBV29-1 and TRBJ1-2, reads SAVISQKPSRDICQRGTSLTIQCQVDSQVTMMFWYRQQPGQSLTLIATANQGSEATYESGFVIDKFPISRPNLTFSTLTVSNMSPEDSSIYLCSVGPGGAPYGYTFGSGTRLTVV.

This clonotype was detected ten times or more. The chain recombines TRBV7-9 with TRBJ2-3; D is perhaps TRBD1 (5 bases). Per germline, CDR1 SEHNR and CDR2 FQNEAQ (reference sequence). The CDR3 runs to 14 residues. V was clipped by 6 bases and J by 1 base, with 11 bases between them. CDR3 bases: TGTGCCAGCAGTTATGACAGAGGCACAGATACGCAGTATTTT. Residues: CASSYDRGTDTQYF.

A word on this clonotype: One end of the junction does not line up with germline, which may come from a read error. The chain uses TRBV7-9 and TRBJ2-5; 7 bases fit TRBD2. Germline values: CDR1 SEHNR, CDR2 FQNEAQ (reference sequence). CDR3 length equals 13 residues. In DNA form, the CDR3 reads TGTGCCAGCAGCGTGGGACTATCAGAGACCCGGTACTTC. Protein: CASSVGLSETRYF.

The table lists this clonotype with many counts. CDR3 region: CASSTDRTSSTGETQYF. DNA of the CDR3: TGTGCCAGCAGTACAGACCGGACTTCGAGTACCGGGGAGACCCAGTACTTC. The rearrangement joins TRBV12-3 or TRBV12-4 to TRBJ2-5; TRBD2 is a possible D gene (5 bases). V lost 5 bases and J 5 bases, leaving 24 bases between the germline ends. This CDR3 is 17 amino acids long.

This clonotype was seen just once. With a much larger clone just one base away, this may be a read error. The chain has TRBV4-1 and TRBJ2-1; TRBD2 aligns across 11 bases. CDR1 MGHRA and CDR2 YSYEKL come from the germline V gene. CDR3 length: 18 amino acids. V shed 0 bases, J shed 5 bases, and the junction held 9 bases outside the gene matches. The CDR3 bases are TGCGCCAGCAGCCAAGAAGCGGCTAGCGGGAGGTTGCACAATGAGCAGTTCTTC. Translated, it gives CASSQEAASGRLHNEQFF.

This clonotype has at least ten counts. CDR3 in amino acids: CASSYSGSSTGELFF. In nucleotides, the CDR3 is TGTGCCAGCAGTTATAGTGGTTCGAGCACCGGGGAGCTGTTTTTT. V gene TRBV6-5 combines with J gene TRBJ2-2; D ambiguous. There are 15 residues in the CDR3. CDR1 and CDR2 from the germline V gene are MNHEY and SVGAGI. Deletions cut 3 bases from V and 4 bases from J, with 12 bases between.